This is a list of T cell receptor beta chains from one sample in a study of PD-L1 blockade in urothelial cancer. Only in-frame clones appear in the TCRdb table, and some are missing; sequencing was by immunoSEQ multiplex PCR. The sample lists roughly 45,000 clones; 88% were seen once. The sequencing here drew on PBMCs, taken around atezolizumab (anti-PD-L1) treatment. Receptors were obtained from an older woman with urothelial cancer. The CDR3 runs from the conserved cysteine through the conserved F or W. A D gene is named only where the DNA matches it firmly. Clone size, where shown, is once, few, many, or a class for clones that have expanded.

J,size,D,V,CDR3,DNA
TRBJ1-1,.,TRBD1,TRBV10-2,CASSAGTGRGSTEAFF,TGCGCCAGCAGTGCAGGGACAGGGCGAGGGAGCACTGAAGCTTTCTTT
TRBJ2-5,.,TRBD1,TRBV20-1,CSRQGAETQYF,TGCAGTAGACAGGGGGCGGAGACCCAGTACTTC
TRBJ2-2,.,.,TRBV5-5,CASSFYLLTTTGGELFF,TGTGCCAGCAGCTTCTACCTTCTTACTACCACGGGCGGGGAGCTGTTTTTT
TRBJ2-7,few,.,TRBV7-3,CASSPGQHYEQYF,TGTGCCAGCAGCCCCGGACAGCACTACGAGCAGTACTTC
TRBJ1-2,.,.,TRBV20-1,CSAMEAGGYTF,TGCAGTGCTATGGAGGCGGGTGGCTACACCTTC
TRBJ2-2,.,.,TRBV19,CASSISANTGELFF,TGTGCCAGTAGTATTAGCGCGAACACCGGGGAGCTGTTTTTT
TRBJ1-2,.,.,TRBV5-6,CASSLGLGSGANYGYTF,TGTGCCAGCAGCTTGGGATTGGGTTCGGGGGCTAACTATGGCTACACCTTC
TRBJ2-7,.,.,TRBV5-6,CASSSAGTTYEQYF,TGTGCCAGCAGCTCTGCCGGGACAACCTACGAGCAGTACTTC
TRBJ1-2,.,.,TRBV25-1,CASSANLPGQATYGYTF,TGTGCCAGCAGTGCAAACTTACCGGGACAAGCCACCTATGGCTACACCTTC
TRBJ2-5,.,TRBD2,TRBV4-3,CASSQAASGGTQYF,TGCGCCAGCAGCCAAGCTGCTAGCGGGGGGACCCAGTACTTC
TRBJ2-5,.,TRBD1,TRBV6-5,CASSQTGIQETQYF,TGTGCCAGCAGTCAGACAGGGATCCAAGAGACCCAGTACTTC
TRBJ2-7,.,TRBD1,TRBV28,CASGDRIYEQYF,TGTGCCAGCGGGGACAGGATCTACGAGCAGTACTTC
TRBJ1-1,few,.,TRBV7-9,CASTEGTEAFF,TGTGCCAGCACCGAGGGCACTGAAGCTTTCTTT
TRBJ1-1,.,TRBD1,TRBV11-2,CASSRTGNTEAFF,TGTGCCAGCAGCCGGACAGGGAACACTGAAGCTTTCTTT
TRBJ2-7,once,.,TRBV7-9,CASSSGVLLYVEQYF,TGTGCCAGCAGTTCCGGAGTACTCCTCTACGTCGAGCAGTACTTC
TRBJ2-2,.,TRBD2,TRBV7-2,CASSLEWAGANTGELFF,TGTGCCAGCAGCTTAGAGTGGGCGGGAGCGAACACCGGGGAGCTGTTTTTT
TRBJ1-2,.,.,TRBV4-3,CASSQESRVVPSYGYTF,TGCGCCAGCAGCCAAGAGTCCAGGGTTGTCCCCTCGTATGGCTACACCTTC
TRBJ2-7,.,TRBD1,TRBV9,CASSEGQGSSYEQYF,TGTGCCAGCAGCGAGGGACAGGGAAGCTCCTACGAGCAGTACTTC
TRBJ1-1,.,.,TRBV15,CATRTDSATEAFF,TGTGCCACCCGCACTGACAGTGCAACTGAAGCTTTCTTT
TRBJ1-3,.,.,TRBV9,CASSVSGDSGNTIYF,TGTGCCAGCAGCGTTTCGGGGGACTCTGGAAACACCATATATTTT
TRBJ1-5,.,.,TRBV5-1,CASSPGEGSVGNQPQHF,TGCGCCAGCAGCCCGGGAGAGGGGTCAGTGGGCAATCAGCCCCAGCATTTT
TRBJ1-3,.,.,TRBV5-4,CASSPEGSGNTIYF,TGTGCCAGCAGCCCGGAGGGCTCTGGAAACACCATATATTTT
TRBJ1-6,few,.,TRBV2,CASSELGAGSPLHF,TGTGCCAGCAGTGAGCTGGGGGCAGGGTCACCCCTCCACTTT
TRBJ2-5,.,.,TRBV27,CASRRPGLNEETQYF,TGTGCCAGCAGAAGACCGGGACTTAACGAAGAGACCCAGTACTTC
TRBJ2-2,.,TRBD2,TRBV19,CASRLAGGANTGELFF,TGTGCCAGTAGACTAGCGGGAGGCGCGAACACCGGGGAGCTGTTTTTT
TRBJ2-7,once,.,TRBV20-1,CSATGSGEQYF,TGCAGTGCTACGGGGTCGGGAGAGCAGTACTTC
TRBJ1-4,.,.,TRBV28,CASSETETNEKLFF,TGTGCCAGCAGCGAGACAGAAACTAATGAAAAACTGTTTTTT
TRBJ1-5,.,.,TRBV20-1,CSVQGNQPQHF,TGCAGTGTGCAGGGGAATCAGCCCCAGCATTTT
TRBJ1-5,.,.,TRBV9,CASSVSGGSNQPQHF,TGTGCCAGCAGCGTATCGGGGGGCAGCAATCAGCCCCAGCATTTT
TRBJ1-2,.,TRBD1,TRBV4-3,CASSQGGFGTGIGYTF,TGCGCCAGCAGCCAAGGGGGGTTTGGGACAGGGATTGGCTACACCTTC
TRBJ2-7,.,.,TRBV15,CATSREGPYEQYF,TGTGCCACCAGCAGGGAGGGACCCTACGAGCAGTACTTC
TRBJ2-4,.,.,TRBV28,CASSLVVPDIQYF,TGTGCCAGCAGTTTGGTAGTGCCGGACATTCAGTACTTC
TRBJ1-2,.,TRBD1,TRBV18,CASSPGGQVDGYTF,TGTGCCAGCTCACCAGGGGGACAGGTGGATGGCTACACCTTC
TRBJ2-5,.,.,TRBV6-4,CASSEGRGGKYQETQYF,TGTGCCAGCAGTGAAGGCCGAGGGGGAAAGTACCAAGAGACCCAGTACTTC
TRBJ2-3,.,TRBD2,TRBV2,CASRDPSGDPTDTQYF,TGTGCCAGCAGGGACCCTAGCGGGGACCCTACAGATACGCAGTATTTT
TRBJ2-3,.,.,TRBV6-6,CASSPYSSTNTQYF,TGTGCCAGCAGCCCCTACTCGAGCACGAATACGCAGTATTTT
TRBJ1-1,.,.,TRBV7-9,CASSLRNTLAAFF,TGTGCCAGCAGCTTGCGGAATACGCTTGCAGCTTTCTTT
TRBJ1-2,.,TRBD1,TRBV5-1,CASSLDGQGYGYTF,TGCGCCAGCAGCTTGGACGGACAGGGGTATGGCTACACCTTC
TRBJ1-4,.,TRBD1,TRBV5-8,CASSGTGTGNEKLFF,TGTGCCAGCAGCGGTACCGGGACAGGGAATGAAAAACTGTTTTTT
TRBJ1-2,once,.,TRBV5-8,CASSFEGGGGYTF,TGTGCCAGCAGCTTCGAAGGGGGTGGTGGCTACACCTTC
TRBJ2-2,.,.,TRBV2,CASSEVRGNTGELFF,TGTGCCAGCAGTGAAGTTCGGGGGAACACCGGGGAGCTGTTTTTT
TRBJ1-1,.,.,TRBV5-4,CASSLSNRVNTEAFF,TGTGCCAGCAGCTTGTCTAACAGAGTGAACACTGAAGCTTTCTTT
TRBJ2-7,once,.,TRBV5-1,CASSFGRAIEQYF,TGCGCCAGCAGCTTCGGCAGGGCAATCGAGCAGTACTTC
TRBJ2-7,.,.,TRBV11-2,CASSLSSDRRAYPAEEQYF,TGTGCCAGCAGCTTATCCTCGGACAGAAGGGCATACCCCGCTGAGGAGCAGTACTTC
TRBJ1-5,few,TRBD1,TRBV9,CASSGGDRPNQPQHF,TGTGCCAGCAGCGGCGGGGACAGACCCAATCAGCCCCAGCATTTT
TRBJ1-2,.,.,TRBV7-8,CASSLSFGAGGYTF,TGTGCCAGCAGCTTGAGCTTTGGGGCCGGGGGCTACACCTTC
TRBJ2-5,.,TRBD2,TRBV7-2,CASSSPAGGTIQETQYF,TGTGCCAGCAGCTCCCCTGCGGGGGGGACGATTCAAGAGACCCAGTACTTC
TRBJ2-1,.,.,TRBV5-1,CASSLAVYYNEQFF,TGCGCCAGCAGCTTGGCGGTCTATTACAATGAGCAGTTCTTC